A selection of T cell receptor beta chains follows, all from one sample in a study of response to subunit inactivated influenza vaccine. TCRdb re-called the RT-PCR reads with MiXCR, one entry per CDR3 protein. The sample has hundreds of thousands of distinct CDR3 sequences, roughly 23% seen once. The specimen comprised CD4+ T cells sorted from PBMCs, sampled about 5 days after vaccination. These receptors originate from a middle-aged man who received an inactivated influenza vaccine. Both conserved end residues are part of each CDR3. The order of the fields is V gene, CDR3 length, D gene, J gene, clone size, CDR3 DNA, CDR3 protein. D genes are given only for firm matches. Clone size is shown for a subset of rows, as once, few, many or a class of expanded clone.

TRBV3-1	15	NA	TRBJ2-5	once	TGTGCCAGCAGCCCAGCAATCACGGGACAAGAGACCCAGTACTTC	CASSPAITGQETQYF
TRBV9	16	NA	TRBJ2-5	NA	TGTGCCAGCAGCGTAGCGGCAGGGGTTGTCCAAGAGACCCAGTACTTC	CASSVAAGVVQETQYF
TRBV5-1	15	TRBD1	TRBJ2-5	few	TGCGCCAGCAGCCAACCGGGACAGGGGAAAGAGACCCAGTACTTC	CASSQPGQGKETQYF
TRBV20-1	13	NA	TRBJ1-2	few	TGCAGTGCTAGAGATGGCCTTAACTATGGCTACACCTTC	CSARDGLNYGYTF
TRBV6-5	15	NA	TRBJ2-7	few	TGTGCCAGCAGTTTAGCCAGGGGACAAAACTACGAGCAGTACTTC	CASSLARGQNYEQYF
TRBV4-2	17	TRBD1	TRBJ2-1	NA	TGTGCCAGCAGCCAGGTCAGGCAGGGGGTTTCCTACAATGAGCAGTTCTTC	CASSQVRQGVSYNEQFF
TRBV7-2	14	NA	TRBJ2-3	NA	TGTGCCAGCAGCCCGGGACGAGGTGTGGATACGCAGTATTTT	CASSPGRGVDTQYF
TRBV3-1	15	NA	TRBJ2-7	few	TGTGCCAGCAGCCAATCTAGCCGGGCCAATTACGAGCAGTACTTC	CASSQSSRANYEQYF
TRBV12-3/TRBV12-4	12	NA	TRBJ2-7	NA	TGTGCCAGCAGCGCGGAGGTTGGCGAGCAGTACTTC	CASSAEVGEQYF
TRBV20-1	15	TRBD1	TRBJ1-2	NA	TGCAGTGCTAGTTCCGGGACAGGGGGTATCCATGGCTACACCTTC	CSASSGTGGIHGYTF
TRBV5-1	16	NA	TRBJ2-1	NA	TGCGCCAGCAGCTTGGCCGGGGGTCTACCCTACAATGAGCAGTTCTTC	CASSLAGGLPYNEQFF
TRBV12-3/TRBV12-4	15	TRBD1	TRBJ2-7	NA	TGTGCCAGCAGAACGACAGGGAAACTTTCCTACGAGCAGTACTTC	CASRTTGKLSYEQYF
TRBV18	13	NA	TRBJ1-5	many	TGTGCCAGCTCACCGGGTAGCAATCAGCCCCAGCATTTT	CASSPGSNQPQHF
TRBV14	11	NA	TRBJ2-7	NA	TGTGCCAGCAGCCGTCAGTTCGAGCAGTACTTC	CASSRQFEQYF
TRBV6-6	12	NA	TRBJ1-1	NA	TGTGCCAGCAGTTTCGCGGGGGGTGAAGCTTTCTTT	CASSFAGGEAFF
TRBV11-2	15	NA	TRBJ2-5	many	TGTGCCAGCAGCTCCCGGCCAGCGTTAGAAGAGACCCAGTACTTC	CASSSRPALEETQYF
TRBV10-3	18	TRBD2	TRBJ2-2	NA	TGTGCCATCAGTGAGAGGATCCAGCGGGGGGAGAACACCGGGGAGCTGTTTTTT	CAISERIQRGENTGELFF
TRBV6-1	15	TRBD1	TRBJ2-2	NA	TGTGCCAGCGGAAAGGACAGGGGGTACACCGGGGAGCTGTTTTTT	CASGKDRGYTGELFF
TRBV5-1	17	NA	TRBJ2-2	many	TGCGCCAGCAGCCTAGGCCCCCGGGACTCGAACACCGGGGAGCTGTTTTTT	CASSLGPRDSNTGELFF
TRBV6-2/TRBV6-3	15	NA	TRBJ2-4	NA	TGTGCCAGCAGTTACCAGGGCTTAGCCAAAAACATTCAGTACTTC	CASSYQGLAKNIQYF
TRBV28	13	TRBD1	TRBJ1-3	NA	TGTGCCAGCAGCAAACAGGGGAAGGACACCATATATTTT	CASSKQGKDTIYF
TRBV6-1	15	TRBD2	TRBJ2-1	NA	TGTGCCAGCAGTACCGGGACTAGCGGGGGAAGTGAGCAGTTCTTC	CASSTGTSGGSEQFF
TRBV27	16	TRBD1	TRBJ2-5	NA	TGTGCCAGCAGTCTTGGGGCAGGGGGCAAATCAGAGACCCAGTACTTC	CASSLGAGGKSETQYF
TRBV9	19	NA	TRBJ2-1	once	TGTGCCAGCAGCGTAGCCCCAAGTTTTTCGGGGACTTCCTACAATGAGCAGTTCTTC	CASSVAPSFSGTSYNEQFF
TRBV6-2/TRBV6-3	12	NA	TRBJ1-1	few	TGTGCCAGCAGTTGGGACCGCACTGAAGCTTTCTTT	CASSWDRTEAFF
TRBV29-1	13	NA	TRBJ2-5	few	TGCAGCGTGAAACGGACACCCCAAGAGACCCAGTACTTC	CSVKRTPQETQYF
TRBV7-8	15	NA	TRBJ1-1	NA	TGTGCCAGCAGCTTGGTAAAAGTGGCGAACACTGAAGCTTTCTTT	CASSLVKVANTEAFF
TRBV6-1	14	NA	TRBJ1-1	few	TGTGCCAGCAGTGATGCTCTCATGAACACTGAAGCTTTCTTT	CASSDALMNTEAFF
TRBV6-1	19	NA	TRBJ1-1	NA	TGTGCCAGCAGTGAAAACATGGGCCTCCACATCCCTACCCACACTGAAGCTTTCTTT	CASSENMGLHIPTHTEAFF
TRBV7-9	16	NA	TRBJ2-6	NA	TGTGCCAGCAGCTTAGCGCAGCACTCTGGGGCCAACGTCCTGACTTTC	CASSLAQHSGANVLTF
TRBV7-7	15	NA	TRBJ2-1	few	TGTGCCAGCAGCTCTAGCTTTGGGTCCTACAATGAGCAGTTCTTC	CASSSSFGSYNEQFF
TRBV5-1	18	TRBD2	TRBJ2-1	NA	TGCGCCAGCAGCTTGGCAGGACTAGCGGGGGGGCCCTACAATGAGCAGTTCTTC	CASSLAGLAGGPYNEQFF
TRBV14	16	NA	TRBJ2-7	NA	TGTGCCAGCAGCTTAACCGGGCCCCTATCTGTCTACGAGCAGTACTTC	CASSLTGPLSVYEQYF
TRBV4-3	14	NA	TRBJ2-1	few	TGCGCCAGCAGCCAAGATCAGGTGGCAGGGGAGCAGTTCTTC	CASSQDQVAGEQFF
TRBV14	11	NA	TRBJ2-1	NA	TGTGCCAGCAGCCAAGGATGGGAGCAGTTCTTC	CASSQGWEQFF
TRBV18	15	NA	TRBJ1-6	NA	TGTGCCAGCTCACCAGCCGGGACCATATCGGCACCCCTCCACTTT	CASSPAGTISAPLHF
TRBV7-2	17	TRBD2	TRBJ2-1	NA	TGTGCCAGCAGCACAACCTTCCTAGCGGCCTCCTACAATGAGCAGTTCTTC	CASSTTFLAASYNEQFF
TRBV20-1	14	NA	TRBJ1-5	NA	TGCAGTGCTAGAATGGACTACGGCAATCAGCCCCAGCATTTT	CSARMDYGNQPQHF
TRBV20-1	15	NA	TRBJ2-5	many	TGCAGTGCTAGGAATCTGGCGGGATCAGGCGAGACCCAGTACTTC	CSARNLAGSGETQYF
TRBV24-1	16	NA	TRBJ2-7	few	TGTGCCACCAGTGAGCCACAAAGGACGGAAACCTACGAGCAGTACTTC	CATSEPQRTETYEQYF
TRBV5-1	15	NA	TRBJ2-7	NA	TGCGCCAGCAGCTTGGCCAGGGGACCCCCCTACGAGCAGTACTTC	CASSLARGPPYEQYF
TRBV20-1	13	NA	TRBJ2-1	few	TGCAGTGCTAATGCAAATATATACAATGAGCAGTTCTTC	CSANANIYNEQFF
TRBV29-1	15	NA	TRBJ2-4	NA	TGCAGCGTTGAGGGTCGAAGGGAAGCCAAAAACATTCAGTACTTC	CSVEGRREAKNIQYF
TRBV27	14	NA	TRBJ2-3	once	TGTGCCAGCAGCCCTGGCAACCCCGCAGATACGCAGTATTTT	CASSPGNPADTQYF
TRBV9	15	TRBD2	TRBJ2-3	NA	TGTGCCAGCAGCGGTAGCGGGGGCCTCACAGATACGCAGTATTTT	CASSGSGGLTDTQYF